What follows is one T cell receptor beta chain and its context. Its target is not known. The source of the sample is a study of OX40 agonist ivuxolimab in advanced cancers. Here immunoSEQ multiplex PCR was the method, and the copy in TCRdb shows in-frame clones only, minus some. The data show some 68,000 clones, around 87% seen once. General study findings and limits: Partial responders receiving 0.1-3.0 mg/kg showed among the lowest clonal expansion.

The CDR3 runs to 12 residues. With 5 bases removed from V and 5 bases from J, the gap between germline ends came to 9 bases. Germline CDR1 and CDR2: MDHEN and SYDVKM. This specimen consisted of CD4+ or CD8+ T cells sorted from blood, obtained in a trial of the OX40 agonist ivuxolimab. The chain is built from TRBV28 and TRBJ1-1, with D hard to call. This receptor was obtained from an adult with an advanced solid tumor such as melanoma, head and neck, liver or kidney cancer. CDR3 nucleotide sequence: TGTGCCAGCAGTCAGTCTCTAACTGAAGCTTTCTTT. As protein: CASSQSLTEAFF.